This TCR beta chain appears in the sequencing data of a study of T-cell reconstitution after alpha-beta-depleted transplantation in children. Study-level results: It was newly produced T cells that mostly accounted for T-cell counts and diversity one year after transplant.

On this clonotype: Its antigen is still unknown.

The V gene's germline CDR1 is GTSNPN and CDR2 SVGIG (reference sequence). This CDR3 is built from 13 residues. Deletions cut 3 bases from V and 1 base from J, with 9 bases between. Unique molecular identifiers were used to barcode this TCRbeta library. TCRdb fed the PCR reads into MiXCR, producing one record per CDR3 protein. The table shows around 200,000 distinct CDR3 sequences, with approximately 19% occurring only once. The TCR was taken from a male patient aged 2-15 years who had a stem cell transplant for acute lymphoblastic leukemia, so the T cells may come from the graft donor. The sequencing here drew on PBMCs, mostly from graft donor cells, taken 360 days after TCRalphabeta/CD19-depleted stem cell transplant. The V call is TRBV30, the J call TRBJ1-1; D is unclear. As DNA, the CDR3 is TGTGCCTGGAGGAGGACGGCGAACACTGAAGCTTTCTTT. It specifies CAWRRTANTEAFF.